This TCR beta chain was documented in a study of blood T cell repertoires in COVID-19. Study context: Specimens from acute and convalescent COVID-19 originated in the United States, Italy and Spain. PBMCs, B-cell-depleted T cells, or T cells provided the cDNA or gDNA that made up the material.

Assignments of participants to cohorts depended upon their own reported clinical history. This clone came up once. The same CDR3 is also encoded by other DNA sequences in this sample. TCRdb keeps only in-frame clones here, not all; method: immunoSEQ multiplex PCR. The sample holds a few hundred thousand clones, about 86% seen once. Material for sequencing was PBMCs or T cells enriched from blood (not recorded which). The receptor's source is a woman aged 40 to 49 with acute COVID-19.

The CDR3: CASRLQGANYGYTF. The CDR3 DNA sequence: TGTGCCAGCAGATTACAGGGGGCGAACTATGGCTACACCTTC. The chain uses TRBV6-5 and TRBJ1-2; 9 bases line up with TRBD1. CDR3 length: 14 residues. J lost 2 bases, V lost 6 bases, and 4 bases had no gene match. Germline V gene sequence: CDR1 MNHEY, CDR2 SVGAGI.